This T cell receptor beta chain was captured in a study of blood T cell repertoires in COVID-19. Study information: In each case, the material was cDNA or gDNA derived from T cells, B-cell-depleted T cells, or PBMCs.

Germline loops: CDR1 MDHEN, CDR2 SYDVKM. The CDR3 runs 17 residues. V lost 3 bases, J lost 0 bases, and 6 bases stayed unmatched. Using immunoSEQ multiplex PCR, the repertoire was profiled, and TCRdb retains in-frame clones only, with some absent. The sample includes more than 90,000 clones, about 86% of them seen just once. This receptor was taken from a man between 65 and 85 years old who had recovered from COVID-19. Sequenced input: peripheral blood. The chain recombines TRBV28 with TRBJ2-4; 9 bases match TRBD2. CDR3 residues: CASSFGASGVAKNIQYF. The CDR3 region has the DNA TGTGCCAGCAGTTTCGGGGCTAGCGGGGTAGCCAAAAACATTCAGTACTTC.